Following are 28 T cell receptor beta chains from one sample sequenced in a study of cytomegalovirus exposure and HLA in healthy donors. 60 Vbeta and 13 Jbeta primers were used in PCR. Sequencing was performed with immunoSEQ multiplex PCR; in TCRdb, only in-frame clones are kept and a portion is missing. The repertoire includes roughly 240,000 clones, 82% of them detected once, and 5% to 6% sits in the top ten. Sequenced input: PBMCs. The receptor source for this set is a woman in her thirties or forties in good health and CMV-seropositive.

This clone was counted once. The chain recombines TRBV14 with TRBJ2-1, with D maybe TRBD1 (5 bases). Trimming cost V 3 bases and J 5 bases, with 14 bases left between them. This CDR3 is built from 15 residues. CDR1 is SGHDN, CDR2 FVKESK, per germline. This chain's CDR3 is CASSQGRTLNNEQFF. The CDR3 DNA sequence: TGTGCCAGCAGCCAGGGGCGGACCCTAAACAATGAGCAGTTCTTC.

The CDR3 DNA is TGTGCCTGGAGTAACACACCCGACAGGGAGCGCTACTTC. Protein product: CAWSNTPDRERYF. V gene TRBV30 combines with J gene TRBJ2-4, with 7 bases identical to TRBD1. CDR3 size: 13 residues. J lost 16 bases, V lost 2 bases, and 14 bases had no gene match. Germline CDR1 GTSNPN, CDR2 SVGIG (reference sequence).

This clone was seen only once. The CDR3 DNA sequence: TGTGCCAGCAAGGAGCGGGGGACGAGGGATGAAAAACTGTTTTTT. Protein: CASKERGTRDEKLFF. The chain has TRBV6-5 and TRBJ1-4, with a possible D match to TRBD1 (5 bases). V shed 7 bases and J shed 6 bases, with 18 bases lying between them. The CDR3 is made up of 15 amino acids. CDR1 and CDR2 (germline): MNHEY, SVGAGI.

This clone was seen only a few times. The V call is TRBV9, the J call TRBJ2-1; D possibly corresponds to TRBD2 (6 bases). In germline, CDR1 is SGDLS, CDR2 YYNGEE. The length of the CDR3 is 15 residues. The V end was cut by 0 bases, the J end by 7 bases, with 14 bases between. The CDR3 bases are TGTGCCAGCAGCGTAGTGGGGGGAGCGAGGAATGAGCAGTTCTTC. As protein: CASSVVGGARNEQFF. Together with reference TRBV9 and TRBJ2-1, the CDR3 gives the full variable domain: DSGVTQTPKHLITATGQRVTLRCSPRSGDLSVYWYQQSLDQGLQFLIQYYNGEERAKGNILERFSAQQFPDLHSELNLSSLELGDSALYFCASSVVGGARNEQFFGPGTRLTVL.

The J gene is TRBJ1-1, the V gene TRBV7-9; 7 nucleotides line up with TRBD1. The germline CDR1 and CDR2 sequences are SEHNR and FQNEAQ (reference sequence). The CDR3 has 14 residues. V lost 3 bases and J lost 6; bases outside the gene matches: 7. CDR3 region: CASSFRQGGSEAFF. The CDR3 nucleotides are TGTGCCAGCAGCTTTCGACAGGGTGGTTCTGAAGCTTTCTTT.

The chain uses TRBV6-5 and TRBJ2-7, with D perhaps matching TRBD1 (5 bases). The CDR3 length is 13 residues. From germline, CDR1 is MNHEY and CDR2 SVGAGI. V lost 6 bases and J lost 5, with 14 bases in between. The chain's CDR3 is CASSVGPSNEQYF. CDR3 bases: TGTGCCAGCAGCGTGGGGCCTTCCAACGAGCAGTACTTC.

The chain is built from TRBV27 and TRBJ2-5, with D unresolved. The J call is in doubt because the DNA end fits TRBJ2-7 better. The germline V gene encodes CDR1 MNHEY and CDR2 SMNVEV (reference sequence). This CDR3 has 12 amino acids. As DNA, the CDR3 is TGTGCCAGCAGTTTTCACGGGTACGAGCAGTACTTC. It specifies CASSFHGYEQYF.

This clone was recorded only once. V is TRBV5-1 and J is TRBJ2-7, with D tentatively TRBD1 (5 bases). The V end lost 3 bases, the J end lost 1 base, and 11 bases lay between the germline ends. Germline lookup yields CDR1 SGHRS and CDR2 YFSETQ. The CDR3 totals 14 residues. As DNA, the CDR3 is TGCGCCAGCAGCTCATCGACAGCTTCCTACGAGCAGTACTTC. Translated: CASSSSTASYEQYF.

The chain uses TRBV10-2 and TRBJ2-1; TRBD2 matches 10 bases. The ends lost 9 bases at V and 5 bases at J; junction bases unmatched: 4. Looked up from germline, CDR1 is WSHSY and CDR2 is SAAADI. The CDR3 has 13 residues. CDR3: CARKLAGDNEQFF. CDR3 sequence (DNA): TGCGCCAGGAAGCTAGCGGGAGACAATGAGCAGTTCTTC.

This chain connects TRBV29-1 to TRBJ2-5; the D is unclear. Germline CDR1 SQVTM, CDR2 ANQGSEA. This CDR3 region has 14 residues. The germline V and J ends were trimmed by 0 bases and 1 base, with 9 bases remaining between them. DNA for the CDR3: TGCAGCGTTGAAGATTGGCCTAGCCAAGAGACCCAGTACTTC. It is translated as CSVEDWPSQETQYF.

This clone was seen once. V and J are TRBV19 and TRBJ1-6; maybe TRBD1 (6 bases). Germline assignment: CDR1 LNHDA and CDR2 SQIVND (reference sequence). The V end was cut by 6 bases, the J end by 9 bases, with 12 bases between. There are 13 residues in the CDR3. CDR3 coding DNA: TGTGCCAGTAGAAACACAGGGACTTCACCCCTCCACTTT. Encoded protein: CASRNTGTSPLHF.

The chain uses TRBV5-4 and TRBJ2-2; 14 nucleotides align to TRBD2. CDR1 and CDR2 (germline): SGHNT, YYREEE (reference sequence). CDR3 length: 16 residues. The V and J ends lost 4 bases and 4 bases, in that order; junction bases with no gene match: 3. The CDR3 sequence: CASSKGLAGATGELFF. CDR3 nucleotide sequence: TGTGCCAGCAGCAAGGGACTAGCGGGGGCCACCGGGGAGCTGTTTTTT.

This chain connects TRBV30 to TRBJ2-5; D may be TRBD2 (6 bases). Germline V gene lookup returns CDR1 GTSNPN and CDR2 SVGIG (reference sequence). V lost 0 bases, J lost 5 bases, and 16 bases lay in between. The CDR3 loop spans 15 amino acids. The CDR3 DNA follows: TGTGCCTGGAGTGTACCGTGGGGGGTCGGGGAGACCCAGTACTTC. Encoded protein: CAWSVPWGVGETQYF.

The V call is TRBV7-2, the J call TRBJ1-1, with TRBD1 as a possible D gene (5 bases). V was trimmed by 1 base and J by 1 base, leaving 10 bases between them. This CDR3 has 15 residues. Germline V gene sequence: CDR1 SGHTA, CDR2 FQGNSA. The DNA of the CDR3 is TGTGCCAGCAGCTTAGAGGGGCTTCCGAACACTGAAGCTTTCTTT. Its protein product is CASSLEGLPNTEAFF.

The chain recombines TRBV7-9 with TRBJ1-4; the D gene is possibly TRBD1 (5 bases). Germline lookup yields CDR1 SEHNR and CDR2 FQNEAQ (reference sequence). The CDR3 covers 14 residues. V was clipped by 8 bases and J by 6 bases, with 16 bases between them. The chain's CDR3 is CASAPSGGDEKLFF. The DNA for the CDR3 is TGTGCCAGCGCGCCCTCGGGGGGGGATGAAAAACTGTTTTTT. The whole variable domain, filled in from reference TRBV7-9 and TRBJ1-4, reads DTGVSQNPRHKITKRGQNVTFRCDPISEHNRLYWYRQTLGQGPEFLTYFQNEAQLEKSRLLSDRFSAERPKGSFSTLEIQRTEQGDSAMYLCASAPSGGDEKLFFGSGTQLSVL.

The V call is TRBV4-1, the J call TRBJ2-2; possible D gene TRBD2, 6 bases. This CDR3 has 15 amino acids. The ends were cut back, 4 bases at V and 2 bases at J, with 11 bases in the middle. The germline gives CDR1 MGHRA, CDR2 YSYEKL. CDR3: CASSLTGLNTGELFF. The CDR3, as DNA: TGCGCCAGCAGCCTTACCGGACTAAACACCGGGGAGCTGTTTTTT.

The V call is TRBV4-1, the J call TRBJ2-1; TRBD2 matches at 9 bases. With V trimmed by 6 bases and J by 5 bases, 11 bases remained unmatched. This CDR3 is 16 amino acids long. The germline V gene encodes CDR1 MGHRA and CDR2 YSYEKL. The CDR3: CASRQLAGMINNEQFF. Here the CDR3 DNA reads TGCGCCAGCAGACAGCTAGCGGGGATGATCAACAATGAGCAGTTCTTC.

The DNA for the CDR3 is TGCGCCAGCAGCCCGGGACAGGGGGCGTTAACCGGCTACACCTTC. Protein product: CASSPGQGALTGYTF. The V call is TRBV4-1, the J call TRBJ1-2; 12 nucleotides agree with TRBD1. The germline CDR1 and CDR2 sequences are MGHRA and YSYEKL. The V and J ends lost 4 bases and 8 bases, in that order; junction bases with no gene match: 8. This CDR3 has 15 amino acids.

The chain carries TRBV2 and TRBJ2-1; TRBD1 is a possible D gene (6 bases). The CDR3 runs to 13 residues. The ends were cut back, 7 bases at V and 6 bases at J, with 13 bases in the middle. Looked up from germline, CDR1 is SNHLY and CDR2 is FYNNEI. The CDR3: CASTRTVPNEQFF. In DNA form, the CDR3 reads TGTGCCAGCACTAGGACAGTCCCCAATGAGCAGTTCTTC.

The chain combines TRBV9 with TRBJ2-4; the D is unclear. V was clipped by 2 bases and J by 1 base, with 10 bases between them. This CDR3 has 15 amino acids. Germline V lookup: CDR1 SGDLS, CDR2 YYNGEE. The DNA for the CDR3 is TGTGCCAGCAGCGTCACAGACACGGCCAAAAACATTCAGTACTTC. As protein: CASSVTDTAKNIQYF.

The gene calls are TRBV5-1 and TRBJ2-2; D gene uncertain. The ends were cut back, 3 bases at V and 5 bases at J, with 11 bases in the middle. The CDR3 length is 14 residues. The germline V gene has CDR1 SGHRS and CDR2 YFSETQ. CDR3: CASSSTELTGELFF. Here the CDR3 DNA reads TGCGCCAGCAGCTCCACTGAACTAACCGGGGAGCTGTTTTTT. Complete variable domain (other parts from reference TRBV5-1 and TRBJ2-2): KAGVTQTPRYLIKTRGQQVTLSCSPISGHRSVSWYQQTPGQGLQFLFEYFSETQRNKGNFPGRFSGRQFSNSRSEMNVSTLELGDSALYLCASSSTELTGELFFGEGSRLTVL.

This clone showed up just once. The chain uses TRBV30 and TRBJ1-1; D gene uncertain. The V end lost 0 bases, the J end lost 12 bases, and 8 bases lay between the germline ends. This CDR3 is built from 10 residues. Germline-derived CDR1 and CDR2 are GTSNPN and SVGIG (reference sequence). As DNA, the CDR3 is TGTGCCTGGAGTGTACGAGAGACTTTCTTT. This codes for CAWSVRETFF.

The CDR3 region is CASSFQGTHEQYF. The CDR3 DNA sequence: TGTGCCAGCAGCTTTCAGGGGACCCACGAGCAGTACTTC. The rearrangement uses TRBV5-4 and TRBJ2-7, with TRBD1 as a possible D gene (6 bases). In germline, CDR1 is SGHNT, CDR2 YYREEE (reference sequence). Trimming stripped 2 bases from V and 5 bases from J, with 11 bases between. The CDR3 runs 13 residues.

The rearrangement links TRBV18 to TRBJ1-5; unclear D gene. Germline V CDR1 and CDR2: KGHSH, LQKENI. The CDR3 covers 14 residues. Trimming shortened V by 8 bases and J by 5 bases, and 16 bases separated the two germline ends. CDR3 loop: CASTYSGNDQPQHF. The CDR3 bases are TGTGCCAGCACCTACTCGGGGAATGATCAGCCCCAGCATTTT.

The chain recombines TRBV19 with TRBJ2-6; weak D call: TRBD1 (6 bases). Trimming took off 5 bases at V and 2 bases at J, with 19 bases between the two ends. The CDR3 length is 18 residues. The germline V gene encodes CDR1 LNHDA and CDR2 SQIVND (reference sequence). The CDR3 spells CASSPLSFTGTGANVLTF. In DNA form, the CDR3 reads TGTGCCAGTAGTCCCCTTTCATTTACAGGGACTGGGGCCAACGTCCTGACTTTC.

The chain carries TRBV29-1 and TRBJ2-2, with a possible D match to TRBD1 (5 bases). Germline V CDR1 and CDR2: SQVTM, ANQGSEA. Trimming pared 3 bases from V and 0 bases from J, leaving 8 bases between. CDR3 size: 14 residues. CDR3 residues: CSVEDTSNTGELFF. CDR3 DNA sequence: TGCAGCGTTGAGGACACCTCGAACACCGGGGAGCTGTTTTTT.

The chain carries TRBV7-9 and TRBJ2-1, with a tentative D call TRBD1 (5 bases). Germline V gene data show CDR1 as SEHNR and CDR2 as FQNEAQ (reference sequence). The CDR3 consists of 15 residues. Trimming shortened V by 3 bases and J by 8 bases, and 17 bases separated the two germline ends. CDR3 nucleotides: TGTGCCAGCAGCTTCGACAGAGGAAATTACGATGAGCAGTTCTTC. This codes for CASSFDRGNYDEQFF.

This clone was seen once. The rearrangement uses TRBV9 and TRBJ1-6, with 9 bases aligning to TRBD1. The V segment lost 3 bases and the J segment 10 bases; nucleotides outside the gene matches: 11. The germline V gene has CDR1 SGDLS and CDR2 YYNGEE. The CDR3 is 16 amino acids. DNA for the CDR3: TGTGCCAGCAGCGCGGGACAGGGTGTCCTGGGCTCACCCCTCCACTTT. This translates into CASSAGQGVLGSPLHF.